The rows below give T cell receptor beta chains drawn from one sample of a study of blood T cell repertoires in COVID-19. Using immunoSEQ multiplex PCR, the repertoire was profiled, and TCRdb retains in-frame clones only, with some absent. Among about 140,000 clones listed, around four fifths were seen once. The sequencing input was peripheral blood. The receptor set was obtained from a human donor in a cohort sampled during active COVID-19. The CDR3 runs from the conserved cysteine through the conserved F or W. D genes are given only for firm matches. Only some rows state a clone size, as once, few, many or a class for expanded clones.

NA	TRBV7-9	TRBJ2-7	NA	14	TGTGCCAGCAGCTCGGGACTCACGTCCTACGAGCAGTACTTC	CASSSGLTSYEQYF
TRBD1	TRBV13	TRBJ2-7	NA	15	TGTGCCAGCAGCCCTCGGGACAGGGTAGCCTACGAGCAGTACTTC	CASSPRDRVAYEQYF
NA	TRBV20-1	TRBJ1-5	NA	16	TGCAGTGCTAGTACAAATTGGGACAAGGGGAATCAGCCCCAGCATTTT	CSASTNWDKGNQPQHF
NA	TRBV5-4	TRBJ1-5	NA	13	TGTGCCAGCAGCTCGACACCTAATCAGCCCCAGCATTTT	CASSSTPNQPQHF
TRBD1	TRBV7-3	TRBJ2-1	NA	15	TGTGCCAGCAGCCCACAGTGGACAGGGAAAAATGAGCAGTTCTTC	CASSPQWTGKNEQFF
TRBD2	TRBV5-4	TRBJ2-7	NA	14	TGTGCCAGCTCACTAGCGGGAGGCGTCTACGAGCAGTACTTC	CASSLAGGVYEQYF
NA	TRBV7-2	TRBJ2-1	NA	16	TGTGCCAGCAGCTTAGTTTCGCAGGGCCTGCGGAATGAGCAGTTCTTC	CASSLVSQGLRNEQFF
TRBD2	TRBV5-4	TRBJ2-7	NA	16	TGTGCCAGCAGTCTTGGGGGGGGTGCCGGTACCTACGAGCAGTACTTC	CASSLGGGAGTYEQYF
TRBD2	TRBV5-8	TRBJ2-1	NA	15	TGTGCCAGCAGTCATAGACTAGCGGCCTACAATGAGCAGTTCTTC	CASSHRLAAYNEQFF
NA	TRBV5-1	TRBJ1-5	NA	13	TGCGCCAGCAGCCCCACGGGCAATCAGCCCCAGCATTTT	CASSPTGNQPQHF
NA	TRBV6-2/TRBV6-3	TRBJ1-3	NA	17	TGTGCCAGCAGTCCCCCCCCCGGCCGGGTGAACAGAAACACCATATATTTT	CASSPPPGRVNRNTIYF
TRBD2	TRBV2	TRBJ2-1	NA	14	TGTGCCACCAATAGCGGGTTTTTGTACAATGAGCAGTTCTTC	CATNSGFLYNEQFF
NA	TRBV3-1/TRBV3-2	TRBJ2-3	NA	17	TGTGCCAGCAGCCAAGATCAACCGGGAGCCATGCGAGATACGCAGTATTTT	CASSQDQPGAMRDTQYF
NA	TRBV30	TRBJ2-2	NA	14	TGTGCCTGGGTGAAGGGGTGGGCCACCGGGGAGCTGTTTTTT	CAWVKGWATGELFF
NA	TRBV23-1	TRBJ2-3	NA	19	TGCGCCAGCAGTCAATCGACCCGAAAGCGCAGGGCTCGCTGGAATACGCAGTATTTT	CASSQSTRKRRARWNTQYF
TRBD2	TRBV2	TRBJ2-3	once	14	TGTGCCAGCAGAACTAGCGGGACGGGAGATACGCAGTATTTT	CASRTSGTGDTQYF
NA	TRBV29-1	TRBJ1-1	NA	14	TGCAGCGTTGAGATGCAGGAAAAGAGCTCTGAAGCTTTCTTT	CSVEMQEKSSEAFF
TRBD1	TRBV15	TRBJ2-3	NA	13	TGTGCCACCAGCAGGAACAGGGGAGATACGCAGTATTTT	CATSRNRGDTQYF
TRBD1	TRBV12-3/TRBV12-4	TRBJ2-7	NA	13	TGTGCCAGCAGAGGGACAGGGCGCTACGAGCAGTACTTC	CASRGTGRYEQYF
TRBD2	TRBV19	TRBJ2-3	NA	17	TGTGCCAGTAGTACCCAGCTAGCGGGGGGAAGCACAGATACGCAGTATTTT	CASSTQLAGGSTDTQYF
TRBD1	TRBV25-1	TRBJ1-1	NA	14	TGTGCCAGCAGTAGGACAGGGAAAAACACTGAAGCTTTCTTT	CASSRTGKNTEAFF
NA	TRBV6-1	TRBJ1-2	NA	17	TGTGCCAGCAGTGAAAGTCGATGGGGGAGGAGTGGCTATGGCTACACCTTC	CASSESRWGRSGYGYTF
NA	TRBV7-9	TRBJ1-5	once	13	TGTGCCAGCAGCCCGGACTGGAAGGGGCCCCAGCATTTT	CASSPDWKGPQHF
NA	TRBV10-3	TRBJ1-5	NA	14	TGTGCCATCAGTGAGTCGGGGAGGGGTCAGCCCCAGCATTTT	CAISESGRGQPQHF
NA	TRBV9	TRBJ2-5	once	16	TGTGCCAGCAGCTCGTGGACTGGCGCCCGAAGTGAGACCCAGTACTTC	CASSSWTGARSETQYF
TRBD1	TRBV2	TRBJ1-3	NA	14	TGTGCCAGCAGCTCGACAGGGGCGGATGGCACCATATATTTT	CASSSTGADGTIYF
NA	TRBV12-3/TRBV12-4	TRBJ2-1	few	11	TGTGCCAGCAGTTTGGCCAGTGAGCAGTTCTTC	CASSLASEQFF
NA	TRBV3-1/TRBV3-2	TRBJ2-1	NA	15	TGTGCCAGCAGCCCAGAACTAGGTTCCTACAATGAGCAGTTCTTC	CASSPELGSYNEQFF
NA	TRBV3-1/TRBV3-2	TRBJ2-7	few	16	TGTGCCAGCAGCCAAAGGGGGGGGAGCCAACGAGGCGAGCAGTACTTC	CASSQRGGSQRGEQYF
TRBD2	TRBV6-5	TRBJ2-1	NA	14	TGTGCCAGCAAGTTGACTAGCGGTTACAATGAGCAGTTCTTC	CASKLTSGYNEQFF
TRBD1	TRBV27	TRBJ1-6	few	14	TGTGCCAGCAGGCCCGGGACAGCAAATTCACCCCTCCACTTT	CASRPGTANSPLHF
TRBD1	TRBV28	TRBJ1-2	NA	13	TGTGCCAGCAGTGCCGTCGACAGGGGAGTCTACACCTTC	CASSAVDRGVYTF
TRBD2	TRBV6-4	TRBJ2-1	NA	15	TGTGCCAGCAGTGACCATCACGGGAGGTACAATGAGCAGTTCTTC	CASSDHHGRYNEQFF
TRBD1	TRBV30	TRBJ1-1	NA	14	TGTGCCTGGAGCCGGACAGGGAAGTACACTGAAGCTTTCTTT	CAWSRTGKYTEAFF
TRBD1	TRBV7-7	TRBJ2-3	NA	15	TGTGCTAGCAGCAAGACAGGGGCCCTCACAGATACGCAGTATTTT	CASSKTGALTDTQYF
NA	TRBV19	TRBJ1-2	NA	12	TGTGCCAGTAGTACAGGGGAGTATGGCTACACCTTC	CASSTGEYGYTF
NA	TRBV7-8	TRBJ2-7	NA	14	TGTGCCAGCAGCTTAGCCCAGGGGCTTTACGAGCAGTACTTC	CASSLAQGLYEQYF
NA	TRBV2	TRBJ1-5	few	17	TGTGCCAGCAGTGACCGGCAGGGTCGGTATAGCAATCAGCCCCAGCATTTT	CASSDRQGRYSNQPQHF
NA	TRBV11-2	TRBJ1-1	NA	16	TGTGCCAGCAGCTTTATTGTTGGGGCTCAGAACACTGAAGCTTTCTTT	CASSFIVGAQNTEAFF
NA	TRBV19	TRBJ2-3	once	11	TGTGCCTCCTCCTATCGTGATACGCAGTATTTT	CASSYRDTQYF
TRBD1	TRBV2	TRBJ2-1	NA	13	TGTGCCAGCACTGGACAGGGGGTGGGTGAGCAGTTCTTC	CASTGQGVGEQFF
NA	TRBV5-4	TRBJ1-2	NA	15	TGTGCCAGCAGCGGAGGCCCCGATCCGGACTATGGCTACACCTTC	CASSGGPDPDYGYTF
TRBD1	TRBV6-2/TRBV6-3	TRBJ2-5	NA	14	TGTGCCAGCAGTCAAGACAGGGATCACGAGACCCAGTACTTC	CASSQDRDHETQYF
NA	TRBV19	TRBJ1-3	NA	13	TGTGCCAGTAGCCAACAGAGCCCCATCACCATATATTTT	CASSQQSPITIYF
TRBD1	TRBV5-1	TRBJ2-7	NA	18	TGCGCCAGCAGCTTGAAGGGACAGGGTCCAAGGACAACCTACGAGCAGTACTTC	CASSLKGQGPRTTYEQYF
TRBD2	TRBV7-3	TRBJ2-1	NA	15	TGTGCCAGCAGTTCGGGACTAGCGGGAAAAAATGAGCAGTTCTTC	CASSSGLAGKNEQFF
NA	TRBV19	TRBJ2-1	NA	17	TGTGCCAGTAGTATGGGGACTTTTCCCCCTTGGGGGAATGAGCAGTTCTTC	CASSMGTFPPWGNEQFF
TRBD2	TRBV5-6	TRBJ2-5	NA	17	TGTGCCAGCAGCCTAATGGGGAGCGGGAGCCCTTCGGGGACCCAGTACTTC	CASSLMGSGSPSGTQYF
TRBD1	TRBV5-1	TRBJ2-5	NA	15	TGCGCCAGCAGCTTGGAGGGACAGGGCCAAGAGACCCAGTACTTC	CASSLEGQGQETQYF
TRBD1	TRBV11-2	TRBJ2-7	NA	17	TGTGCCAGCAGCTCTCCACGGTTGGGGGACAGAACCTACGAGCAGTACTTC	CASSSPRLGDRTYEQYF
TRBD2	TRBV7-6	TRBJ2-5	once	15	TGTGCCAGCAGCTTTCACGGGAGGCAGGAAGAGACCCAGTACTTC	CASSFHGRQEETQYF
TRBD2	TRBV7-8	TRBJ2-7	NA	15	TGTGCCAGCAGTTCACCGGGACTAGCGGGATACGAGCAGTACTTC	CASSSPGLAGYEQYF
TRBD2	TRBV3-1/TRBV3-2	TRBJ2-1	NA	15	TGTGCCAGCAGCCCGGGACTAGCGGGGTCAAATGAGCAGTTCTTC	CASSPGLAGSNEQFF
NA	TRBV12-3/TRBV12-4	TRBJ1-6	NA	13	TGTGCCAGCAGTTTGAAGGGGAATTCACCCCTCCACTTT	CASSLKGNSPLHF
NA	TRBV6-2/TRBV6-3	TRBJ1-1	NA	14	TGTGCCAGCAGTTGGCCAGGCCTGAACACTGAAGCTTTCTTT	CASSWPGLNTEAFF
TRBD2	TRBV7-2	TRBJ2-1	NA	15	TGTGCCAGCAGTCGAGGGGGACTAGCGAAAAATGAGCAGTTCTTC	CASSRGGLAKNEQFF
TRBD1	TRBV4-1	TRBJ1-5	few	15	TGCGCCAGCAGCCAAGAGGAGGGGGCGCCTCAGCCCCAGCATTTT	CASSQEEGAPQPQHF
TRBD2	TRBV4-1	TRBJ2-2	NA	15	TGCGCCAGCAGCCAAACTAGCGGCTACACCGGGGAGCTGTTTTTT	CASSQTSGYTGELFF
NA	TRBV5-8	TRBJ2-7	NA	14	TGTGCCAGCAGCTCCGCAACAGGGTCCTACGAGCAGTACTTC	CASSSATGSYEQYF